Listed below are T cell receptor beta chains from one sample, sequenced in a study of vaccination effects on CD4 cells after COVID-19. The antigens these receptors bind are not known. TCRdb's table, derived via immunoSEQ multiplex PCR, lists solely in-frame clones and lacks some. This table has tens of thousands of clones, nearly 75% appearing once. The sequencing used CD4+ T cells from PBMCs cultured without peptide, collected after COVID-19 vaccination. Receptors were obtained from a human donor who received a COVID-19 vaccine. CDR3s include the opening cysteine and the closing phenylalanine or tryptophan. The D gene is left open where the match is weak. Rows give clone size only sometimes, using once, few, many, or a class for an expanded clone.

J: TRBJ2-3
size: NA
D: NA
V: TRBV9
DNA: TGTGCCAGCAGCGCCCCCCCAGGAGGCACAGATACGCAGTATTTT
CDR3: CASSAPPGGTDTQYF

J: TRBJ2-5
size: NA
D: NA
V: TRBV5-1
DNA: TGCGCCAGCAGCTTGGCTATTCAAGAGACCCAGTACTTC
CDR3: CASSLAIQETQYF

J: TRBJ2-3
size: NA
D: NA
V: TRBV5-6
DNA: TGTGCCAGCAGCTTGACGACCGGCGGGCCAGATACGCAGTATTTT
CDR3: CASSLTTGGPDTQYF

J: TRBJ2-6
size: NA
D: TRBD1
V: TRBV28
DNA: TGTGCCAGTGTCGGGACAGGGGGCCCTTCTGGGGCCAACGTCCTGACTTTC
CDR3: CASVGTGGPSGANVLTF

J: TRBJ1-3
size: NA
D: TRBD1
V: TRBV30
DNA: TGTGCCTGGACCGTGGGACAGCCGGGGGGAAACACCATATATTTT
CDR3: CAWTVGQPGGNTIYF

J: TRBJ1-2
size: medium-sized
D: TRBD1
V: TRBV4-1
DNA: TGCGCCAGCCATGCGACAGGGGCGTATGGCTACACCTTC
CDR3: CASHATGAYGYTF

J: TRBJ1-4
size: NA
D: TRBD1
V: TRBV28
DNA: TGTGCCAGCATTACGACAGGGTCTGCGGCAACTAATGAAAAACTGTTTTTT
CDR3: CASITTGSAATNEKLFF

J: TRBJ1-6
size: NA
D: TRBD1
V: TRBV5-1
DNA: TGCGCCAGCCGCGAATTGGGACAGGGTGATTCACCCCTCCACTTT
CDR3: CASRELGQGDSPLHF

J: TRBJ2-6
size: NA
D: TRBD1
V: TRBV5-4
DNA: TGTGCCAGCAGCCGGGACAGAGAGTTTCTTTCTGGGGCCAACGTCCTGACTTTC
CDR3: CASSRDREFLSGANVLTF

J: TRBJ2-4
size: NA
D: NA
V: TRBV7-8
DNA: TGTGCCAGCAGCCCCACCGGGACAACCTTAGCCAAAAACATTCAGTACTTC
CDR3: CASSPTGTTLAKNIQYF

J: TRBJ2-5
size: NA
D: NA
V: TRBV2
DNA: TGTGCCAGCAGTACCCTACAGACCCAGTACTTC
CDR3: CASSTLQTQYF

J: TRBJ1-1
size: NA
D: NA
V: TRBV10-3
DNA: TGTGCCACCACGGCGGGGGGTAAGACTGAAGCTTTCTTT
CDR3: CATTAGGKTEAFF

J: TRBJ1-3
size: few
D: NA
V: TRBV7-9
DNA: TGTGCCAGCAGCCCCGGTTTTCAGGGGCACTCTGGAAACACCATATATTTT
CDR3: CASSPGFQGHSGNTIYF

J: TRBJ2-1
size: medium-sized
D: TRBD1
V: TRBV24-1
DNA: TGTGCCACCAGTGACAGTATGACAGGGGGTCACTACAATGAGCAGTTCTTC
CDR3: CATSDSMTGGHYNEQFF